This T cell receptor beta chain was documented in a study of shared clonotypes between healthy human individuals. Study-level background: Each donor contributed plates that comprised three CD4 naive, three CD4 memory, two CD8 naive and one CD8 memory.

Trimming cost V 5 bases and J 7 bases, with 18 bases left between them. Germline assignment: CDR1 SEHNR and CDR2 FQNEAQ (reference sequence). CDR3 size: 15 residues. Study-level points and caveats: The four-donor shared clonotypes exceeded non-shared clonotypes in generation probability, with non-shared ones scoring lower. Limitation of the genetic and exposure-history diversity represented came from the few donors.

As regards this clone: Its antigen is currently unknown.

Generated by immunoSEQ multiplex PCR, the TCRdb table keeps only in-frame clones and is missing some. The data show a few hundred thousand clones, with around 79% seen just once and 8% to 13% held by the top ten. This TCR derives from a man aged 25 to 45 in good health. The source material was memory CD4+ T cells sorted from blood. The subset was: CD45RA-negative fraction. The chain couples TRBV7-9 to TRBJ2-1; D may match TRBD1 or TRBD2 (5 bases each). The CDR3 reads CASSQLGPGSNEQFF. CDR3 coding DNA: TGTGCCAGCAGCCAACTGGGACCGGGCTCAAATGAGCAGTTCTTC.